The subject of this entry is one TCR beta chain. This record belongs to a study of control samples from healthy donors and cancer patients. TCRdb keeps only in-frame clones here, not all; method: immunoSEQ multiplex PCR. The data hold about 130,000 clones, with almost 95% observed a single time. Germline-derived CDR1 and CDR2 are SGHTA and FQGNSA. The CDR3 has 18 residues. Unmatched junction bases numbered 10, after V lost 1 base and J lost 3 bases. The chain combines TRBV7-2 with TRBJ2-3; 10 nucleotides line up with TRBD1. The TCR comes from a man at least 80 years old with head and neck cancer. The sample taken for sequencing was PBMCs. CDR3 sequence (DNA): TGTGCCAGCAGCTTAGAGACATTCCCGGGACAGGGGACAGATACGCAGTATTTT. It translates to CASSLETFPGQGTDTQYF. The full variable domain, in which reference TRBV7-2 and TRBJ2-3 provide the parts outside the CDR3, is GAGVSQSPSNKVTEKGKDVELRCDPISGHTALYWYRQSLGQGLEFLIYFQGNSAPDKSGLPSDRFSAERTGGSVSTLTIQRTQQEDSAVYLCASSLETFPGQGTDTQYFGPGTRLTVL.